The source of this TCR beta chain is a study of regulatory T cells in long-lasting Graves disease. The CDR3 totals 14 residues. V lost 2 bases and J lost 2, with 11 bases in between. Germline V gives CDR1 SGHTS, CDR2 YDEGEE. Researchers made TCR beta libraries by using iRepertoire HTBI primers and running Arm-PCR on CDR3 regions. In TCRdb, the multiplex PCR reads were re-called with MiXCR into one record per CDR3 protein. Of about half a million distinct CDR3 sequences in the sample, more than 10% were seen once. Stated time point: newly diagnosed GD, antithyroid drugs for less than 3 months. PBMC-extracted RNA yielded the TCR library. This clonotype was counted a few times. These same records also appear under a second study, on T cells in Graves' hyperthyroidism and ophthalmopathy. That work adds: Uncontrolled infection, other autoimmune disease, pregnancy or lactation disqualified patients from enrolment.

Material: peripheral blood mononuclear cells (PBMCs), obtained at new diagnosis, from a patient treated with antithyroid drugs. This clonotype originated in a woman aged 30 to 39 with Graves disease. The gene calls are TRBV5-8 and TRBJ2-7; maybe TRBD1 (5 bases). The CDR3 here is CASSFPTATYEQYF. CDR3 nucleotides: TGTGCCAGCAGCTTCCCGACAGCAACCTACGAGCAGTACTTC.